A selection of T cell receptor beta chains follows, all from one sample in a study of control samples from healthy donors and cancer patients. The method was immunoSEQ multiplex PCR; TCRdb's version includes in-frame clones alone and lacks a portion of them. This repertoire shows 150,000 to 170,000 clones, 90% to 95% found once; its top ten account for approximately 6%. Sample: blood. These receptor sequences come from a man between 35 and 55 years old in good health. CDR3s include the opening cysteine and the closing phenylalanine or tryptophan. D genes are given only for firm matches. Part of the rows lack a size; the others show once, few, many or a class for expanded clones.

V gene: TRBV7-2
D gene: NA
J gene: TRBJ1-2
clone size: NA
CDR3 DNA: TGTGCCAGCAGCTTCCGACAGAGCTCATATGGCTACACCTTC
CDR3 protein: CASSFRQSSYGYTF

V gene: TRBV5-1
D gene: NA
J gene: TRBJ1-5
clone size: NA
CDR3 DNA: TGCGCCAGCAGCCCATCGGGGGGCAGTCAGCCCCAGCATTTT
CDR3 protein: CASSPSGGSQPQHF

V gene: TRBV25-1
D gene: NA
J gene: TRBJ1-2
clone size: NA
CDR3 DNA: TGTGCCAGCAGTGAATCCCCTAACGGCTACACCTTC
CDR3 protein: CASSESPNGYTF

V gene: TRBV5-8
D gene: NA
J gene: TRBJ1-5
clone size: NA
CDR3 DNA: TGTGCCAGCAGCTTTTTTGCAGGGGAGAATCAGCCCCAGCATTTT
CDR3 protein: CASSFFAGENQPQHF

V gene: TRBV19
D gene: NA
J gene: TRBJ1-1
clone size: NA
CDR3 DNA: TGTGCCAGTAGTATAGGTGGGGCGTGGACTGAAGCTTTCTTT
CDR3 protein: CASSIGGAWTEAFF

V gene: TRBV9
D gene: NA
J gene: TRBJ1-2
clone size: NA
CDR3 DNA: TGTGCCAGCAGCGTAGCGGGGGGCCGAATTGGCTACACCTTC
CDR3 protein: CASSVAGGRIGYTF

V gene: TRBV6-5
D gene: NA
J gene: TRBJ2-7
clone size: NA
CDR3 DNA: TGTGCCAGCAGTTACCGGGACAACTACGAGCAGTACTTC
CDR3 protein: CASSYRDNYEQYF

V gene: TRBV30
D gene: NA
J gene: TRBJ1-1
clone size: NA
CDR3 DNA: TGTGCCTGGAGCCCTGAATGGGAGATGAACACTGAAGCTTTCTTT
CDR3 protein: CAWSPEWEMNTEAFF

V gene: TRBV27
D gene: TRBD2
J gene: TRBJ2-1
clone size: NA
CDR3 DNA: TGTGCCAGCAGTTCCCGCGGGGGGTTATACAATGAGCAGTTCTTC
CDR3 protein: CASSSRGGLYNEQFF

V gene: TRBV7-6
D gene: NA
J gene: TRBJ2-2
clone size: NA
CDR3 DNA: TGTGCCAGCAGCTTAGTTGGCCCTAACACCGGGGAGCTGTTTTTT
CDR3 protein: CASSLVGPNTGELFF

V gene: TRBV5-6
D gene: TRBD1
J gene: TRBJ2-2
clone size: NA
CDR3 DNA: TGTGCCAGCAGCTGGGGGACAGTCACCGGGGAGCTGTTTTTT
CDR3 protein: CASSWGTVTGELFF

V gene: TRBV28
D gene: NA
J gene: TRBJ2-1
clone size: NA
CDR3 DNA: TGTGCCACCTCGAGACGTACTAGCAATGAGCAGTTCTTC
CDR3 protein: CATSRRTSNEQFF

V gene: TRBV21-1
D gene: NA
J gene: TRBJ1-5
clone size: NA
CDR3 DNA: TGTGCCAGCAGCCCTCGAAGGGGACAGGGCGATCAGCCCCAGCATTTT
CDR3 protein: CASSPRRGQGDQPQHF

V gene: TRBV13
D gene: TRBD1
J gene: TRBJ1-2
clone size: NA
CDR3 DNA: TGTGCCAGCAGCTCCGGACAGGGTCGGTATGGCTACACCTTC
CDR3 protein: CASSSGQGRYGYTF

V gene: TRBV5-1
D gene: TRBD1
J gene: TRBJ2-3
clone size: NA
CDR3 DNA: TGCGCCAGCAGCCGGGTGGGGCAGGGGGTAGATACGCAGTATTTT
CDR3 protein: CASSRVGQGVDTQYF

V gene: TRBV6-2/TRBV6-3
D gene: NA
J gene: TRBJ1-2
clone size: NA
CDR3 DNA: TGTGCCAGCAGTCAAAAGGGGTACGATGGCTACACCTTC
CDR3 protein: CASSQKGYDGYTF

V gene: TRBV7-2
D gene: NA
J gene: TRBJ2-1
clone size: NA
CDR3 DNA: TGTGCCAGCAGCTTAGTTTGGGGCAATGAGCAGTTCTTC
CDR3 protein: CASSLVWGNEQFF

V gene: TRBV6-5
D gene: NA
J gene: TRBJ1-5
clone size: NA
CDR3 DNA: TGTGCCAGCAGGGTTGGTGGCCCTCAGCCCCAGCATTTT
CDR3 protein: CASRVGGPQPQHF

V gene: TRBV24-1
D gene: TRBD1
J gene: TRBJ1-1
clone size: NA
CDR3 DNA: TGTGCCACCAGTGATGGATCCAGGGGGCCGAACACTGAAGCTTTCTTT
CDR3 protein: CATSDGSRGPNTEAFF

V gene: TRBV27
D gene: NA
J gene: TRBJ1-1
clone size: NA
CDR3 DNA: TGTGCCAGCAGTTTAGGGGGGAACACTGAAGCTTTCTTT
CDR3 protein: CASSLGGNTEAFF

V gene: TRBV30
D gene: TRBD1
J gene: TRBJ1-5
clone size: NA
CDR3 DNA: TGTGCCTGGAACAGGGGGCTGGGCCAGCCCCAGCATTTT
CDR3 protein: CAWNRGLGQPQHF

V gene: TRBV29-1
D gene: NA
J gene: TRBJ2-2
clone size: NA
CDR3 DNA: TGCAGCGTTGGGCAGGGCGTGGGGGAGCTGTTTTTT
CDR3 protein: CSVGQGVGELFF

V gene: TRBV30
D gene: NA
J gene: TRBJ1-1
clone size: NA
CDR3 DNA: TGTGCCTGGAGTGTTGGATTGACCAACACTGAAGCTTTCTTT
CDR3 protein: CAWSVGLTNTEAFF

V gene: TRBV4-1
D gene: NA
J gene: TRBJ2-2
clone size: NA
CDR3 DNA: TGCGCCAGCAGCCAAGGGGACGGGATCACCGGGGAGCTGTTTTTT
CDR3 protein: CASSQGDGITGELFF

V gene: TRBV9
D gene: TRBD1
J gene: TRBJ2-1
clone size: NA
CDR3 DNA: TGTGCCAGCAGCGTGGGGACAGGGGAACCTGAGCAGTTCTTC
CDR3 protein: CASSVGTGEPEQFF

V gene: TRBV19
D gene: NA
J gene: TRBJ2-5
clone size: NA
CDR3 DNA: TGTGCCAGTAGTTTCCAGACAGGCCAAGAGACCCAGTACTTC
CDR3 protein: CASSFQTGQETQYF

V gene: TRBV29-1
D gene: TRBD1
J gene: TRBJ1-5
clone size: NA
CDR3 DNA: TGCAGCGTTGCGCAGGGGGTAGAGCAGCCCCAGCATTTT
CDR3 protein: CSVAQGVEQPQHF

V gene: TRBV6-6
D gene: NA
J gene: TRBJ2-5
clone size: NA
CDR3 DNA: TGTGCCAGCACATTTCCAGGGGCCGGAGAGGCCCAGTACTTC
CDR3 protein: CASTFPGAGEAQYF

V gene: TRBV5-1
D gene: NA
J gene: TRBJ1-6
clone size: NA
CDR3 DNA: TGCGCCAGCAGCCCAGACTTCAGCCCCTATAATTCACCCCTCCACTTT
CDR3 protein: CASSPDFSPYNSPLHF

V gene: TRBV19
D gene: NA
J gene: TRBJ2-1
clone size: NA
CDR3 DNA: TGTGCCAGTAGTTCAGCGGGCAGGGGGGGGAATGAGCAGTTCTTC
CDR3 protein: CASSSAGRGGNEQFF

V gene: TRBV19
D gene: TRBD1
J gene: TRBJ1-6
clone size: NA
CDR3 DNA: TGTGCCAGTAGCCCTACGGACAGGGTGCATTCACCCCTCCACTTT
CDR3 protein: CASSPTDRVHSPLHF

V gene: TRBV7-9
D gene: NA
J gene: TRBJ1-5
clone size: NA
CDR3 DNA: TGTGCCAGCAGCTGGACAGAGAGCAATCAGCCCCAGCATTTT
CDR3 protein: CASSWTESNQPQHF

V gene: TRBV28
D gene: NA
J gene: TRBJ1-3
clone size: once
CDR3 DNA: TGTGCCAGCAGTTTGTTTGGTACTGGAAACACCATATATTTT
CDR3 protein: CASSLFGTGNTIYF

V gene: TRBV11-1
D gene: TRBD2
J gene: TRBJ2-1
clone size: NA
CDR3 DNA: TGTGCCAGCGCTTCGGGGGGGGCCAATGAGCAGTTCTTC
CDR3 protein: CASASGGANEQFF

V gene: TRBV9
D gene: NA
J gene: TRBJ1-2
clone size: NA
CDR3 DNA: TGTGCCAGCAGCGTACGGGAGGGGAACTATGGCTACACCTTC
CDR3 protein: CASSVREGNYGYTF

V gene: TRBV5-8
D gene: TRBD1
J gene: TRBJ2-1
clone size: NA
CDR3 DNA: TGTGCCAGCAGCTTCGTAGGGACAGGGCTATACAATGAGCAGTTCTTC
CDR3 protein: CASSFVGTGLYNEQFF

V gene: TRBV11-2
D gene: NA
J gene: TRBJ1-1
clone size: NA
CDR3 DNA: TGTGCCAGCAGCTTTTGGCGGACCACTGAAGCTTTCTTT
CDR3 protein: CASSFWRTTEAFF